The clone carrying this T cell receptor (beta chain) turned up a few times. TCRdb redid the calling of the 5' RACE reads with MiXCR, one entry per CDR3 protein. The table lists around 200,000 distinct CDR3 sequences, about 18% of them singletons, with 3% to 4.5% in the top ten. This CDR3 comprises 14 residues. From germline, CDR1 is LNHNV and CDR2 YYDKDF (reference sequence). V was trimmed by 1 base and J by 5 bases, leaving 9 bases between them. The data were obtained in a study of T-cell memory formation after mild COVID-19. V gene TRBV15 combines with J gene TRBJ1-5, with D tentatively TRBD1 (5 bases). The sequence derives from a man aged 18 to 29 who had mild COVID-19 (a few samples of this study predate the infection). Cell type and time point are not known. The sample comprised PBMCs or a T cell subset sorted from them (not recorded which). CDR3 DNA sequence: TGTGCCACCAGCAGAGGGGGCAGAGATCAGCCCCAGCATTTT. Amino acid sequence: CATSRGGRDQPQHF.